The 3 T cell receptor beta chains below come from one sample, sequenced in a study of blood T cell repertoires in COVID-19. TCRdb's copy holds only in-frame clones and misses some; the assay was immunoSEQ multiplex PCR. The sample holds some 150,000 clones; approximately 80% are singletons and the top ten take about 14%. Sequencing was done on a sample of peripheral blood. The receptor source for this set is a woman in her 70s with COVID-19, enrolled during active disease.

The count of this clone is one. This chain uses TRBV6-5 with TRBJ1-2; 9 bases map to TRBD1. Per the germline V gene, CDR1 is MNHEY and CDR2 is SVGAGI. Losses at the gene ends were 6 bases for V and 4 bases for J; bases not matched to a gene: 0. The CDR3 totals 12 residues. The CDR3 DNA follows: TGTGCCAGCAGGGGACAGGGCTATGGCTACACCTTC. It yields the protein CASRGQGYGYTF.

J is TRBJ1-3 and V is TRBV6-1, with D maybe TRBD1 (5 bases). V shed 1 base and J shed 4 bases, with 11 bases lying between them. This CDR3 has 15 amino acids. Per germline, CDR1 MNHNS and CDR2 SASEGT. CDR3 in amino acids: CASSEEDSSGNTIYF. CDR3 sequence (DNA): TGTGCCAGCAGTGAAGAAGACAGTTCCGGAAACACCATATATTTT.

CDR3 sequence reads: CASSFPGSEAFF. In DNA, the CDR3 is TGTGCCAGCAGTTTTCCCGGGTCCGAAGCTTTCTTT. The V and J genes are TRBV28 and TRBJ1-1; D is ambiguous. This CDR3 is 12 amino acids long. Germline V gives CDR1 MDHEN, CDR2 SYDVKM. Trimming removed 3 bases at V and 8 bases at J, with 10 bases between.